These 23 T cell receptor beta chains share one sample of origin, sequenced in a study of cytomegalovirus exposure and HLA in healthy donors (dated by TCRdb to 2016 to 2017). To prepare the library, the immunoSEQ multiplex PCR assay was applied. For the multiplex PCR, a mixture combining 60 forward primers for TCR Vbeta segments and 13 reverse primers for TCR Jbeta segments was used. TCRdb obtained this table from immuneACCESS and retained in-frame rearrangements with V and J assigned. These tables miss some clones; where compared with another copy, unresolved V genes account for less than half of the shortfall, and the remainder is unexplained. The sample has 110,000 to 150,000 clones on record. The leading ten clones occupy around 2.4% of the sample. Sequenced sample: PBMCs. These receptors were taken from a woman under 30 in good health and CMV-seronegative.

The chain is built from TRBV11-3 and TRBJ1-2; 9 bases are a match to TRBD1. The CDR3 is 16 residues long. Germline CDR1 reads SGHNT; CDR2 reads YENEEA. The trim removed 5 bases at V and 3 bases at J, leaving 10 bases unmatched. The CDR3 loop is CASSHSQGALDYGYTF. The CDR3 bases are TGTGCCAGCAGCCATTCACAGGGGGCTTTAGACTATGGCTACACCTTC.

This rearrangement joins TRBV27 to TRBJ1-1, with a tentative D call TRBD1 (5 bases). CDR3 length equals 14 residues. The germline V gene encodes CDR1 MNHEY and CDR2 SMNVEV (reference sequence). The ends were cut back, 2 bases at V and 0 bases at J, with 7 bases in the middle. The CDR3 protein is CASSLQGLNTEAFF. DNA for the CDR3: TGTGCCAGCAGTTTACAGGGCCTGAACACTGAAGCTTTCTTT.

The chain joins TRBV10-2 to TRBJ1-5; TRBD1 is a possible D gene (5 bases). There are 15 residues in the CDR3. The germline V gene has CDR1 WSHSY and CDR2 SAAADI. Trimming left V 5 bases short and J 4 bases short, with 15 bases between. In DNA, the CDR3 is TGCGCCAGCAGTCGGGACTCAAGAGGGAATCAGCCCCAGCATTTT. This encodes CASSRDSRGNQPQHF.

The chain carries TRBV6-1 and TRBJ2-7; the match to TRBD1 covers 10 bases. V was pared by 6 bases and J by 5 bases, with 10 bases of the junction left unmatched. The V gene's germline CDR1 is MNHNS and CDR2 SASEGT. This CDR3 contains 15 residues. CDR3 DNA sequence: TGTGCCAGCAGACCTCCGGGACAGGGGACCCACGAGCAGTACTTC. Its protein is CASRPPGQGTHEQYF.

J is TRBJ2-5 and V is TRBV30; D is ambiguous. Trimming cost V 5 bases and J 2 bases, with 9 bases left between them. From germline, CDR1 is GTSNPN and CDR2 SVGIG (reference sequence). The CDR3 is 12 amino acids. The CDR3 loop reads CAWEAGQETQYF. The CDR3 nucleotides read TGTGCCTGGGAGGCCGGACAAGAGACCCAGTACTTC.

This chain links TRBV30 with TRBJ1-5, with 8 positions matching TRBD1. Germline CDR1 is GTSNPN and CDR2 is SVGIG (reference sequence). J lost 2 bases, V lost 1 base, and 4 bases had no gene match. There are 15 residues in the CDR3. The CDR3 DNA reads TGTGCCTGGAGTGCAGGGGGCTTGGGCAATCAGCCCCAGCATTTT. Translation gives CAWSAGGLGNQPQHF.

This CDR3 reads CASSLSGRAGELFF. The DNA of the CDR3 is TGTGCCAGCAGCTTAAGCGGGAGGGCCGGGGAGCTGTTTTTT. J is TRBJ2-2 and V is TRBV5-5, with 10 bases matching TRBD2. Germline assignment: CDR1 SGHKS and CDR2 YYEKEE (reference sequence). V shed 2 bases, J shed 6 bases, and the junction held 1 base outside the gene matches. The CDR3 runs to 14 residues.

The chain carries TRBV11-1 and TRBJ2-1; 10 bases map to TRBD2. Germline assignment: CDR1 SGHAT and CDR2 FQDESV (reference sequence). The CDR3 extends over 14 amino acids. With V trimmed by 4 bases and J by 6 bases, 3 bases remained unmatched. CDR3 coding DNA: TGTGCCAGCAGCTCCCTAGCGGGAGTCAATGAGCAGTTCTTC. Amino acid sequence: CASSSLAGVNEQFF.

This chain joins TRBV5-4 and TRBJ1-2, with D possibly being TRBD1 (6 bases). This CDR3 region has 12 residues. The germline V gene encodes CDR1 SGHNT and CDR2 YYREEE (reference sequence). Trimming left V 4 bases short and J 11 bases short, with 15 bases between. DNA of the CDR3: TGTGCCAGCAGCCAGACAGGCCTGGTGTACACCTTC. Translated, it gives CASSQTGLVYTF.

The gene calls are TRBV7-9 and TRBJ2-1; 9 bases map to TRBD1. The germline gives CDR1 SEHNR, CDR2 FQNEAQ (reference sequence). This CDR3 has 17 residues. Trimming cost V 5 bases and J 0 bases; bases outside gene matches: 8. Here the CDR3 reads CASSPRTGVGSYNEQFF. In DNA form, the CDR3 reads TGTGCCAGCAGCCCGAGGACAGGGGTGGGCTCCTACAATGAGCAGTTCTTC.

V is TRBV4-1 and J is TRBJ2-1; 12 bases align to TRBD2. V lost 1 base, J lost 8 bases, and 6 bases stayed unmatched. This CDR3 has 16 residues. The germline V gene has CDR1 MGHRA and CDR2 YSYEKL. The DNA of the CDR3 is TGCGCCAGCAGCCAAGGACTAGCGGGAGCGGTTCATGAGCAGTTCTTC. This codes for CASSQGLAGAVHEQFF.

This chain uses TRBV27 with TRBJ2-5, with 13 bases lining up with TRBD2. The CDR3 is 16 residues long. Germline CDR1 MNHEY, CDR2 SMNVEV (reference sequence). With V trimmed by 5 bases and J by 4 bases, 7 bases remained unmatched. The CDR3 reads CASSPGTSGTGETQYF. CDR3 bases: TGTGCCAGCAGTCCTGGGACTAGCGGGACTGGAGAGACCCAGTACTTC.

The chain employs TRBV18 and TRBJ2-2; D not certain. Germline lookup yields CDR1 KGHSH and CDR2 LQKENI. V lost 2 bases and J lost 8, with 6 bases in between. This CDR3 is built from 12 residues. The CDR3 protein is CASSPKLGELFF. The DNA for the CDR3 is TGTGCCAGCTCACCAAAGCTGGGGGAGCTGTTTTTT.

This chain uses TRBV6-5 with TRBJ1-2; D unclear. The CDR3 extends over 12 amino acids. Germline-derived CDR1 and CDR2 are MNHEY and SVGAGI. V lost 0 bases, J lost 5 bases, and 4 bases lay in between. The CDR3 reads CASSYSEYGYTF. In DNA form, the CDR3 reads TGTGCCAGCAGTTACTCAGAGTATGGCTACACCTTC.

This chain connects TRBV2 to TRBJ1-1; TRBD1 might be the D (5 bases). This CDR3 has 13 amino acids. Trimming pared 8 bases from V and 11 bases from J, leaving 21 bases between. The germline gives CDR1 SNHLY, CDR2 FYNNEI. CDR3 in DNA: TGTGCCAGCTCGGGCGAATCAGTGGGGGGGGCTTTCTTT. Protein: CASSGESVGGAFF.

V and J are TRBV19 and TRBJ1-3, with no clear D. The length of the CDR3 is 15 residues. V was pared by 6 bases and J by 0 bases, with 12 bases between. CDR1 is LNHDA, CDR2 SQIVND, per germline (reference sequence). CDR3 sequence reads: CASRWAKSSGNTIYF. Here the CDR3 DNA reads TGTGCCAGTAGGTGGGCCAAGAGCTCTGGAAACACCATATATTTT.

The chain uses TRBV9 and TRBJ1-4; no clear D gene. Germline V gives CDR1 SGDLS, CDR2 YYNGEE. The V end lost 6 bases, the J end lost 0 bases, and 9 bases lay between the germline ends. This CDR3 has 14 residues. Written as DNA, the CDR3 is TGTGCCAGCAACTCGGGATCAACTAATGAAAAACTGTTTTTT. The encoded protein is CASNSGSTNEKLFF.

The chain joins TRBV7-3 to TRBJ2-3; no reliable D call. The CDR3 covers 13 residues. Germline V gene lookup returns CDR1 SGHTA and CDR2 FQGTGA. The germline V and J ends were trimmed by 8 bases and 0 bases, with 9 bases remaining between them. CDR3 bases: TGTGCCAGCGGTCAGGCTAGCACAGATACGCAGTATTTT. It encodes CASGQASTDTQYF.

V gene TRBV30 combines with J gene TRBJ2-5, with 7 positions matching TRBD2. Germline CDR1 GTSNPN, CDR2 SVGIG (reference sequence). The ends lost 5 bases at V and 4 bases at J; junction bases unmatched: 13. There are 15 residues in the CDR3. CDR3: CAWARVGGPGETQYF. CDR3 nucleotide sequence: TGTGCCTGGGCCAGGGTGGGAGGGCCGGGAGAGACCCAGTACTTC.

The chain combines TRBV14 with TRBJ2-7; 12 bases are a match to TRBD2. The CDR3 spans 15 residues. Germline assignment: CDR1 SGHDN and CDR2 FVKESK. V shed 4 bases and J 4 bases; nucleotides not matched to a gene: 5. The CDR3 DNA follows: TGTGCCAGCAGCCTGACTAGCGGGAGAAGGTACGAGCAGTACTTC. Amino acids: CASSLTSGRRYEQYF.

CDR3 loop: CASSDWGGREAALGDIGADTQYF. In DNA form, the CDR3 reads TGCGCCAGCAGTGATTGGGGGGGCAGGGAGGCCGCACTTGGTGACATAGGGGCAGATACGCAGTATTTT. The chain uses TRBV10-1 and TRBJ2-3; a weak D match, TRBD2 (7 bases). Per germline, CDR1 WNHNN and CDR2 SYGVQD (reference sequence). This CDR3 region has 23 residues. The germline V and J ends were trimmed by 3 bases and 4 bases, with 38 bases remaining between them.

Here the CDR3 DNA reads TGTGCCAGCAGCTTAGCTCCTCAGAACGAGCAGTACTTC. It encodes CASSLAPQNEQYF. The chain has TRBV11-2 and TRBJ2-7; D gene uncertain. V dropped 1 base and J dropped 5 bases, with 9 bases sitting between them. Germline loops: CDR1 SGHAT, CDR2 FQNNGV. The CDR3 is 13 residues long.

The J gene is TRBJ2-3, the V gene TRBV28, with 14 positions matching TRBD2. The CDR3 runs to 19 residues. Trimming cost V 7 bases and J 3 bases; bases outside gene matches: 15. CDR1 is MDHEN, CDR2 SYDVKM, per germline. The CDR3 bases are TGTGCCAGCACAATACCGGGACTAGCGGGAGCTACCGAGACAGATACGCAGTATTTT. Translation: CASTIPGLAGATETDTQYF.